One sample yielded the 27 T cell receptor beta chains listed below, sequenced in a study of radiotherapy plus CTLA-4 blockade in lung cancer. Only in-frame clones appear in the TCRdb table, and some are missing; sequencing was by immunoSEQ multiplex PCR. The data contain approximately 81,000 clones, over 70% of them singletons. Sequencing was performed on peripheral blood, taken from a patient treated with radiotherapy plus ipilimumab. The receptor set was obtained from a human donor with non-small cell lung cancer who had a partial response to radiotherapy plus ipilimumab. Some clones in this sample may be carry-over from other donors' samples.

V usage is TRBV12-5 and J usage is TRBJ2-5; D gene ambiguous. Germline V CDR1 and CDR2: LGHNT, FRNRAP. The CDR3 spans 17 residues. With 0 bases removed from V and 7 bases from J, the gap between germline ends came to 21 bases. As DNA, the CDR3 is TGTGCTAGTGGTTTGGTACGTTTGGGCAACACCGACGGGACCCAGTACTTC. Protein: CASGLVRLGNTDGTQYF.

J is TRBJ2-2 and V is TRBV4-2; D is perhaps TRBD2 (6 bases). Trimming took 0 bases from V and 4 from J, leaving 12 bases between them. Germline-derived CDR1 and CDR2 are LGHNA and YNFKEQ. This CDR3 is built from 16 residues. The CDR3: CASSQDGGYITGELFF. The CDR3 coding sequence is TGTGCCAGCAGCCAAGACGGGGGTTATATCACCGGGGAGCTGTTTTTT.

This clone has more than one count but fewer than ten. The rearrangement links TRBV19 to TRBJ1-2, with TRBD1 matching 7 bases. Per germline, CDR1 LNHDA and CDR2 SQIVND (reference sequence). V lost 4 bases to trimming and J lost 7 bases; unmatched junction nucleotides: 9. This CDR3 comprises 14 residues. The CDR3 nucleotides are TGTGCCAGTAGTAGAGTCAATACAGGGGTTGGCTACACCTTC. This sequence encodes CASSRVNTGVGYTF.

The chain joins TRBV2 to TRBJ2-5; D unclear. This CDR3 comprises 13 residues. Per germline, CDR1 SNHLY and CDR2 FYNNEI. Trimming took 4 bases from V and 5 from J, leaving 11 bases between them. The CDR3 nucleotides read TGTGCCAGCAGTGCCGACCTGGGCGAGACCCAGTACTTC. It yields the protein CASSADLGETQYF.

This clone showed up just a few times. The V gene is TRBV28, the J gene TRBJ2-7, with D perhaps TRBD2 (5 bases). The V end lost 7 bases, the J end lost 3 bases, and 46 bases lay between the germline ends. The CDR3 is made up of 24 amino acids. Germline CDR1 reads MDHEN; CDR2 reads SYDVKM. The chain's CDR3 is CASKFRLWEPFSKVGRDRDYEQYF. CDR3 nucleotides: TGTGCCAGCAAGTTTCGGTTATGGGAGCCCTTTTCGAAGGTAGGGCGAGACCGGGACTACGAGCAGTACTTC.

The chain uses TRBV6-5 and TRBJ2-7; D gene uncertain. Germline CDR1 is MNHEY and CDR2 is SVGAGI. V was shortened by 7 bases and J by 4 bases, with 8 bases between the two germline ends. The CDR3 has 11 residues. DNA for the CDR3: TGTGCCAGCACCTTCGGTTACGAGCAGTACTTC. Amino acid sequence: CASTFGYEQYF.

The chain joins TRBV5-1 to TRBJ2-1, with TRBD2 identical over 7 bases. Looked up from germline, CDR1 is SGHRS and CDR2 is YFSETQ. CDR3 length: 15 residues. Trimming took 0 bases from V and 12 from J; bases not matched to a gene: 12. In DNA, the CDR3 is TGCGCCAGCAGCTTGGGACTAGCTGGGGTAGAGGGGCAGTTCTTC. Protein: CASSLGLAGVEGQFF.

This sequence joins TRBV30 and TRBJ1-3; TRBD1 matches at 7 bases. V lost 2 bases and J lost 0; bases outside the gene matches: 4. Germline-derived CDR1 and CDR2 are GTSNPN and SVGIG (reference sequence). The CDR3 has 15 amino acids. The CDR3 DNA is TGTGCCTGGAGTTGGGGACAGCACTCTGGAAACACCATATATTTT. Its protein product is CAWSWGQHSGNTIYF. The whole variable domain, remainder taken from reference TRBV30 and TRBJ1-3, is SQTIHQWPATLVQPVGSPLSLECTVEGTSNPNLYWYRQAAGRGLQLLFYSVGIGQISSEVPQNLSASRPQDRQFILSSKKLLLSDSGFYLCAWSWGQHSGNTIYFGEGSWLTVV.

V and J are TRBV5-4 and TRBJ2-1, with D possibly TRBD2 on 7 matching bases. V gave up 4 bases and J gave up 1 base, with 15 bases separating them. Germline-derived CDR1 and CDR2 are SGHNT and YYREEE (reference sequence). The CDR3 runs to 16 residues. CDR3 sequence reads: CASSVGGGLSYNEQFF. The CDR3 DNA is TGTGCCAGCAGCGTAGGGGGGGGGTTATCCTACAATGAGCAGTTCTTC.

A word on this clone: Other DNA sequences in this specimen translate into the identical CDR3. This chain joins TRBV5-1 and TRBJ2-5; the D is unclear. Trimming took 0 bases from V and 4 from J, leaving 10 bases between them. Germline assignment: CDR1 SGHRS and CDR2 YFSETQ. The CDR3 runs to 14 residues. The chain's CDR3 is CASSLAPGRETQYF. As DNA, the CDR3 is TGCGCCAGCAGCTTGGCCCCGGGTCGAGAGACCCAGTACTTC.

The chain uses TRBV7-9 and TRBJ2-6; no definite D call. Per germline, CDR1 SEHNR and CDR2 FQNEAQ (reference sequence). The CDR3 is 15 residues long. CDR3 loop: CASLPEHSGANVLTF. DNA of the CDR3: TGTGCAAGCTTACCCGAACACTCTGGGGCCAACGTCCTGACTTTC. The complete variable domain, with remaining parts taken from reference TRBV7-9 and TRBJ2-6, reads DTGVSQNPRHKITKRGQNVTFRCDPISEHNRLYWYRQTLGQGPEFLTYFQNEAQLEKSRLLSDRFSAERPKGSFSTLEIQRTEQGDSAMYLCASLPEHSGANVLTFGAGSRLTVL.

The chain carries TRBV18 and TRBJ2-7; D perhaps matches TRBD1 (6 bases). The CDR3 totals 15 residues. The germline gives CDR1 KGHSH, CDR2 LQKENI. V gave up 2 bases and J gave up 0 bases, with 11 bases separating them. The CDR3 spells CASSPGAGASYEQYF. In nucleotides, the CDR3 is TGTGCCAGCTCACCAGGCGCAGGGGCCTCCTACGAGCAGTACTTC. Filled out from reference TRBV18 and TRBJ2-7, the complete variable domain reads NAGVMQNPRHLVRRRGQEARLRCSPMKGHSHVYWYRQLPEEGLKFMVYLQKENIIDESGMPKERFSAEFPKEGPSILRIQQVVRGDSAAYFCASSPGAGASYEQYFGPGTRLTVT.

The chain combines TRBV5-5 with TRBJ2-5, with a weak D call TRBD2 (6 bases). Matching the DNA end better, TRBJ2-7 makes the J call doubtful. The CDR3 runs 15 residues. CDR1 is SGHKS, CDR2 YYEKEE, per germline (reference sequence). The CDR3 spells CASSWGDSRSYEQYF. Here the CDR3 DNA reads TGTGCCAGCAGCTGGGGGGATTCCCGCTCCTACGAGCAGTACTTC.

This clone was seen a handful of times. J is TRBJ2-5 and V is TRBV6-8; TRBD2 aligns across 7 bases. The CDR3 is 14 amino acids. J lost 3 bases, V lost 4 bases, and 5 bases had no gene match. Germline CDR1 MNHGY, CDR2 SAAAGT. The CDR3 bases are TGTGCCAGCAGTTGGGGAGGGGCGGAAGAGACCCAGTACTTC. Translated, it gives CASSWGGAEETQYF.

The chain carries TRBV7-9 and TRBJ2-7, with D perhaps TRBD2 (5 bases). V lost 2 bases to trimming and J lost 6 bases, with 17 bases between them. CDR1 and CDR2 from the germline V gene are SEHNR and FQNEAQ (reference sequence). This CDR3 is 15 amino acids long. CDR3 loop: CASSLSGVPLSEQYF. DNA for the CDR3: TGTGCCAGCAGCTTATCCGGGGTGCCCCTCTCCGAGCAGTACTTC.

The chain joins TRBV30 to TRBJ1-1; possibly TRBD1 for D (6 bases). This CDR3 comprises 12 residues. Trimming pared 6 bases from V and 1 base from J, leaving 9 bases between. The germline V gene has CDR1 GTSNPN and CDR2 SVGIG (reference sequence). The CDR3 region is CACTRGNTEAFF. The CDR3 region has the DNA TGTGCCTGTACCAGGGGGAACACTGAAGCTTTCTTT.

This chain connects TRBV6-1 to TRBJ2-2, with D possibly TRBD1 on 6 matching bases. V lost 4 bases and J lost 5, with 14 bases in between. Per the germline V gene, CDR1 is MNHNS and CDR2 is SASEGT. There are 15 residues in the CDR3. CDR3 protein: CASSGETGPTGELFF. In DNA, the CDR3 is TGTGCCAGCAGTGGGGAGACAGGCCCAACCGGGGAGCTGTTTTTT.

J is TRBJ2-7 and V is TRBV6-1; maybe TRBD1 (6 bases). The CDR3 contains 14 residues. The V end lost 5 bases, the J end lost 6 bases, and 17 bases lay between the germline ends. Germline V lookup: CDR1 MNHNS, CDR2 SASEGT. The CDR3 spells CASSTGYAVLEQYF. The CDR3, as DNA: TGTGCCAGCAGTACAGGGTACGCCGTGCTCGAGCAGTACTTC.

The chain carries TRBV5-5 and TRBJ2-3, with 7 nucleotides matching TRBD2. Germline V gene lookup returns CDR1 SGHKS and CDR2 YYEKEE (reference sequence). This CDR3 region has 14 residues. The ends lost 3 bases at V and 4 bases at J; junction bases unmatched: 5. The CDR3 DNA reads TGTGCCAGCAGCTGGAGTCGGGGGGCAGATACGCAGTATTTT. It translates to CASSWSRGADTQYF.

The chain combines TRBV4-2 with TRBJ2-1, with a possible D match to TRBD2 (5 bases). The V end lost 6 bases, the J end lost 0 bases, and 6 bases lay between the germline ends. The CDR3 runs 13 residues. Germline V lookup: CDR1 LGHNA, CDR2 YNFKEQ. Here the CDR3 reads CASRGSSYNEQFF. CDR3 DNA: TGTGCCAGCAGGGGGAGCTCCTACAATGAGCAGTTCTTC.

In this sample, this clone turned up a few times. The V and J genes are TRBV7-6 and TRBJ1-3; tentatively, D is TRBD1 (6 bases). Germline CDR1 SGHVS, CDR2 FNYEAQ. V shed 3 bases and J shed 3 bases, with 9 bases lying between them. This CDR3 region has 14 residues. The CDR3 sequence: CASSFGDNGNTIYF. CDR3 DNA: TGTGCCAGCAGCTTTGGGGACAATGGAAACACCATATATTTT.

The chain carries TRBV6-5 and TRBJ1-5, with D perhaps matching TRBD1 (6 bases). The CDR3 is 14 amino acids. In germline, CDR1 is MNHEY, CDR2 SVGAGI. Between the trimmed V and J ends, which lost 3 bases and 5 bases, there was a span of 11 bases. The CDR3 is CASSYRAGDQPQHF. The DNA for the CDR3 is TGTGCCAGCAGTTATAGGGCAGGGGATCAGCCCCAGCATTTT.

The V gene is TRBV19, the J gene TRBJ2-3, with D unclear. Trimming took 8 bases from V and 1 from J, leaving 10 bases between them. Germline CDR1 LNHDA, CDR2 SQIVND (reference sequence). CDR3 size: 13 residues. CDR3 in DNA: TGTGCCAGTGCGGCGACGCGCACAGATACGCAGTATTTT. It encodes CASAATRTDTQYF. The complete variable domain, with remaining parts taken from reference TRBV19 and TRBJ2-3, reads DGGITQSPKYLFRKEGQNVTLSCEQNLNHDAMYWYRQDPGQGLRLIYYSQIVNDFQKGDIAEGYSVSREKKESFPLTVTSAQKNPTAFYLCASAATRTDTQYFGPGTRLTVL.

The V gene is TRBV6-5, the J gene TRBJ2-1, with D perhaps matching TRBD1 (5 bases). Germline V lookup: CDR1 MNHEY, CDR2 SVGAGI. The V end lost 2 bases, the J end lost 10 bases, and 6 bases lay between the germline ends. The CDR3 is 11 residues long. The CDR3 coding sequence is TGTGCCAGCAGTTACCGGACAGAGCAGTTCTTC. It translates to CASSYRTEQFF.

The J gene is TRBJ1-2, the V gene TRBV2; TRBD1 aligns across 7 bases. The CDR3 sequence is 12 residues long. Per germline, CDR1 SNHLY and CDR2 FYNNEI. Germline trimming cut 8 bases from V and 7 bases from J; bases unmatched to any gene: 7. CDR3 loop: CASLRGVAGYTF. CDR3 coding DNA: TGTGCCAGCCTCAGGGGGGTTGCTGGCTACACCTTC. Together with reference TRBV2 and TRBJ1-2, the CDR3 gives the full variable domain: EPEVTQTPSHQVTQMGQEVILRCVPISNHLYFYWYRQILGQKVEFLVSFYNNEISEKSEIFDDQFSVERPDGSNFTLKIRSTKLEDSAMYFCASLRGVAGYTFGSGTRLTVV.

J is TRBJ2-3 and V is TRBV9, with D possibly matching TRBD2 (6 bases). The V end lost 0 bases, the J end lost 2 bases, and 10 bases lay between the germline ends. The CDR3 consists of 15 residues. The germline V gene encodes CDR1 SGDLS and CDR2 YYNGEE. CDR3 coding DNA: TGTGCCAGCAGCGTAGATAGCGGAGACACAGATACGCAGTATTTT. As protein: CASSVDSGDTDTQYF.

The chain uses TRBV7-8 and TRBJ2-1; TRBD2 is a possible D gene (5 bases). Trimming cost V 3 bases and J 2 bases, with 8 bases left between them. This CDR3 spans 14 amino acids. From germline, CDR1 is SGHVS and CDR2 FQNEAQ. The CDR3 is CASSFAGTYNEQFF. The CDR3 coding sequence is TGTGCCAGCAGCTTCGCCGGGACCTACAATGAGCAGTTCTTC.